These T cell receptor beta chains were read from a single sample in a study of shared clonotypes between healthy human individuals. Produced via immunoSEQ multiplex PCR; TCRdb's table is partial and in-frame only. The table lists over a million clones, more than 75% of them singletons. The sequenced material came from memory CD4+ T cells from PBMCs. Receptor source: a man younger than 35 in good health. Some clones in this sample may be carry-over from other donors' samples. The CDR3 runs from the conserved cysteine through the conserved F or W. Each record gives: J gene, clone size, V gene, D gene, CDR3 protein, CDR3 DNA. A D gene is named only where the DNA matches it firmly. The size entry is marked missing in some rows and otherwise reads once, few, many or a size class.

>TRBJ2-1|-|TRBV7-2|-
CASSLRGGGPYNEQFF
TGTGCCAGCAGTTTAAGGGGGGGAGGGCCGTACAATGAGCAGTTCTTC
>TRBJ1-4|-|TRBV19|TRBD1
CASSRSLGQLNEKLFF
TGTGCCAGTAGTCGTTCATTGGGACAGCTTAATGAAAAACTGTTTTTT
>TRBJ2-3|-|TRBV7-2|-
CASSPDWTSTDTQYF
TGTGCCAGCAGCCCCGACTGGACTAGCACAGATACGCAGTATTTT
>TRBJ2-6|-|TRBV27|-
CASSPYGQSGANVLTF
TGTGCCAGCAGTCCGTACGGACAGTCTGGGGCCAACGTCCTGACTTTC
>TRBJ2-7|many|TRBV28|-
CASSLSLAQQYF
TGTGCCAGCAGTCTGAGTCTAGCGCAGCAGTACTTC
>TRBJ2-2|-|TRBV28|-
CASSNTGLSGELFF
TGTGCCAGCAGTAACACTGGGCTGTCCGGGGAGCTGTTTTTT
>TRBJ2-3|-|TRBV7-3|-
CASSSTTDTQYF
TGTGCCAGCAGCTCTACCACAGATACGCAGTATTTT
>TRBJ1-4|-|TRBV7-9|-
CASSLSRRQNEKLFF
TGTGCCAGCAGCTTATCGCGCAGACAGAATGAAAAACTGTTTTTT
>TRBJ1-2|-|TRBV5-4|-
CASSLKVSGFYGYTF
TGTGCCAGCAGCTTAAAGGTGTCAGGATTCTATGGCTACACCTTC
>TRBJ2-1|-|TRBV29-1|TRBD2
CSARLLAGGVNEQFF
TGCAGCGCCCGCCTACTAGCGGGAGGTGTCAATGAGCAGTTCTTC
>TRBJ2-7|once|TRBV9|-
CASSVLGQGASEQYF
TGTGCCAGCAGCGTATTGGGCCAAGGGGCCTCCGAGCAGTACTTC
>TRBJ2-3|-|TRBV27|-
CASSFGSQGATDTQYF
TGTGCCAGCAGTTTCGGCTCTCAGGGAGCCACAGATACGCAGTATTTT
>TRBJ2-1|-|TRBV7-6|-
CASSFLGRADNEQFF
TGTGCCAGCAGCTTCTTAGGAAGGGCAGACAATGAGCAGTTCTTC
>TRBJ2-7|-|TRBV5-1|TRBD2
CASSLSSGVSYEQYF
TGCGCCAGCAGCTTGAGTAGCGGGGTCTCCTACGAGCAGTACTTC
>TRBJ2-7|-|TRBV18|-
CASSPGLAAGEQYF
TGTGCCAGCTCACCAGGGTTGGCGGCGGGCGAGCAGTACTTC
>TRBJ1-5|-|TRBV28|-
CASRRTGTYNQPQHF
TGTGCCAGCAGGCGGACCGGGACATACAATCAGCCCCAGCATTTT
>TRBJ1-2|-|TRBV19|-
CASSPRTAYGYTF
TGTGCCAGTAGTCCTCGGACAGCCTATGGCTACACCTTC
>TRBJ1-1|-|TRBV5-1|-
CASSLTTGLTEAFF
TGCGCCAGCAGCCTTACGACAGGACTCACTGAAGCTTTCTTT
>TRBJ2-2|-|TRBV2|-
CASVRITNTGELFF
TGTGCCAGCGTCAGAATCACGAACACCGGGGAGCTGTTTTTT
>TRBJ1-5|few|TRBV4-2|-
CASSQDEGTGQPQHF
TGTGCCAGCAGCCAAGACGAAGGGACGGGACAGCCCCAGCATTTT
>TRBJ1-2|-|TRBV27|TRBD1
CASSTPGQGVYGYTF
TGTGCCAGCAGTACTCCGGGACAGGGAGTCTATGGCTACACCTTC
>TRBJ2-7|-|TRBV19|-
CASSRNRDISYEQYF
TGTGCCAGTAGTCGGAACCGGGACATATCCTACGAGCAGTACTTC
>TRBJ1-2|few|TRBV7-9|-
CASSSVISGGYTF
TGTGCCAGCAGCTCCGTGATTTCTGGTGGCTACACCTTC
>TRBJ2-5|-|TRBV6-5|TRBD1
CASSPTGVETQYF
TGTGCCAGCAGTCCTACAGGGGTAGAGACCCAGTACTTC
>TRBJ2-2|-|TRBV15|-
CATSLSDITGELFF
TGTGCCACCAGCCTTTCTGACATCACCGGGGAGCTGTTTTTT
>TRBJ2-5|-|TRBV5-6|-
CASSFREETQYF
TGTGCCAGCAGCTTTAGGGAGGAGACCCAGTACTTC
>TRBJ2-7|-|TRBV2|-
CASSQKGEQYF
TGTGCCAGCAGCCAAAAGGGAGAGCAGTACTTC
>TRBJ1-5|-|TRBV6-4|-
CASSDSRGGAGKSNQPQHF
TGTGCCAGCAGTGACTCGAGGGGGGGCGCTGGGAAAAGCAATCAGCCCCAGCATTTT
>TRBJ2-3|-|TRBV2|TRBD2
CASMVTSGIPTDTQYF
TGTGCCAGCATGGTGACTAGCGGGATCCCAACAGATACGCAGTATTTT
>TRBJ1-2|many|TRBV19|TRBD1
CASSISGTGDGGYTF
TGTGCCAGTAGTATCTCCGGGACAGGGGACGGTGGCTACACCTTC
>TRBJ2-5|-|TRBV2|TRBD2
CASIREGPGETQYF
TGTGCCAGCATTCGGGAGGGCCCTGGTGAGACCCAGTACTTC
>TRBJ2-3|-|TRBV18|-
CASSPPGGTQYF
TGTGCCAGCTCGCCCCCGGGTGGTACGCAGTATTTT
>TRBJ2-5|-|TRBV2|TRBD2
CASSSSGETQYF
TGTGCCAGCAGCTCTAGCGGGGAGACCCAGTACTTC
>TRBJ2-1|-|TRBV10-2|TRBD2
CASSELASSYNEQFF
TGCGCCAGCAGTGAACTAGCGAGCTCCTACAATGAGCAGTTCTTC
>TRBJ2-7|-|TRBV2|TRBD2
CASSATGTSGRIYEQYF
TGTGCCAGCAGTGCGACCGGGACTAGCGGGAGGATCTACGAGCAGTACTTC
>TRBJ1-5|-|TRBV28|-
CASKYSNQPQHF
TGTGCCAGCAAGTATAGCAATCAGCCCCAGCATTTT
>TRBJ1-5|-|TRBV2|-
CASSFGGPGNQPQHF
TGTGCCAGCAGCTTCGGGGGGCCGGGCAATCAGCCCCAGCATTTT
>TRBJ1-2|-|TRBV30|-
CAWSPKWGFGRYGYTF
TGTGCCTGGAGCCCTAAATGGGGGTTCGGGAGGTATGGCTACACCTTC
>TRBJ2-7|-|TRBV6-1|TRBD1
CASRTGSSYEQYF
TGTGCCAGCAGGACAGGGTCCTCCTACGAGCAGTACTTC
>TRBJ2-7|-|TRBV2|TRBD2
CASSPGGWEATTYEQYF
TGTGCCAGCAGTCCCGGGGGGTGGGAGGCAACCACCTACGAGCAGTACTTC
>TRBJ1-5|-|TRBV19|-
CASTRGRGAQHF
TGTGCCAGTACAAGGGGCCGGGGGGCCCAGCATTTT
>TRBJ1-1|few|TRBV29-1|-
CSVVQGAAEAFF
TGCAGCGTTGTACAGGGAGCAGCTGAAGCTTTCTTT
>TRBJ2-1|-|TRBV6-5|-
CASSHMYEQFF
TGTGCCAGCAGTCATATGTACGAGCAGTTCTTC
>TRBJ1-1|-|TRBV29-1|-
CSARIARDTEAFF
TGCAGCGCCCGAATTGCTCGGGACACTGAAGCTTTCTTT
>TRBJ1-3|-|TRBV5-6|-
CASSLSGASSGNTIYF
TGTGCCAGCAGCTTGTCAGGGGCGTCCTCTGGAAACACCATATATTTT
>TRBJ1-5|few|TRBV7-2|TRBD1
CASSFITGQGKHF
TGTGCCAGCAGCTTTATTACCGGACAGGGAAAGCATTTT
>TRBJ1-1|-|TRBV27|-
CASSLLGLMGTEAFF
TGTGCCAGCAGTTTACTTGGGTTGATGGGGACTGAAGCTTTCTTT
>TRBJ2-2|once|TRBV5-1|-
CASSLGIGGNTGELFF
TGCGCCAGCAGCTTGGGTATCGGGGGCAACACCGGGGAGCTGTTTTTT
>TRBJ2-2|few|TRBV7-8|TRBD1
CASSHLDRGAGELFF
TGTGCCAGCAGCCACTTGGACAGGGGAGCCGGGGAGCTGTTTTTT
>TRBJ1-5|-|TRBV27|TRBD1
CASSFSGTGYQPQHF
TGTGCCAGCAGTTTTAGCGGGACAGGGTATCAGCCCCAGCATTTT
>TRBJ1-2|-|TRBV28|-
CASNVGGAGDYGYTF
TGTGCCAGCAATGTTGGGGGGGCGGGCGACTATGGCTACACCTTC
>TRBJ2-7|few|TRBV5-6|-
CASSLGGEAKYF
TGTGCCAGCAGCTTGGGCGGGGAGGCCAAGTACTTC
>TRBJ2-6|-|TRBV18|TRBD1
CASSTMTGLMTSGANVLTF
TGTGCCAGCTCAACGATGACAGGGCTTATGACCTCTGGGGCCAACGTCCTGACTTTC
>TRBJ2-7|many|TRBV4-2|TRBD1
CASSFRTGDSYEQYF
TGTGCCAGCAGCTTCCGGACAGGGGACTCCTACGAGCAGTACTTC
>TRBJ1-2|once|TRBV6-1|-
CASSEVGTGYYGYTF
TGTGCCAGCAGTGAAGTGGGGACGGGGTACTATGGCTACACCTTC
>TRBJ1-5|-|TRBV7-2|-
CASSLISGNQPQHF
TGTGCCAGCAGCTTAATCTCGGGCAATCAGCCCCAGCATTTT
>TRBJ1-2|-|TRBV5-4|TRBD1
CASSSKQGEGYGYTF
TGTGCCAGCAGCTCGAAACAGGGGGAAGGATATGGCTACACCTTC